This T cell receptor beta chain was retrieved from a study of blood T cell repertoires in COVID-19. Study as a whole: Samples taken during acute and convalescent COVID-19 were collected in the United States, Italy and Spain. T cells, B-cell-depleted T cells, or PBMCs provided the cDNA or gDNA that served as material.

Only in-frame clones appear in the TCRdb table, and some are missing; sequencing was by immunoSEQ multiplex PCR. The repertoire consists of some 460,000 clones, with around 90% occurring once and the leading ten covering approximately 0.7%. From germline, CDR1 is GTSNPN and CDR2 SVGIG (reference sequence). This CDR3 spans 13 amino acids. With 1 base removed from V and 5 bases from J, the gap between germline ends came to 6 bases. The study drew participants aged about 18 to 95 years from under 30 US areas. Symptom resolution, clearance, or two negative PCRs marked donors in Cohort 3 as recovered. Sequences were obtained from PBMCs or T cells enriched from blood (not recorded which). The chain links TRBV30 to TRBJ1-6; D remains unclear. The clonotype was recovered from a young woman who had recovered from COVID-19. The chain's CDR3 is CAWSGGNNSPLHF. The CDR3 coding sequence is TGTGCCTGGAGTGGAGGCAATAATTCACCCCTCCACTTT.